This T cell receptor (beta chain) was sequenced in a study of T cells and Merkel cell carcinoma outcomes. For this clone: Its cognate antigen is unknown.

The study's findings and limits: Repertoire plus T-cell density reportedly predicted Merkel cell carcinoma outcomes.

The V gene's germline CDR1 is SGHAT and CDR2 FQNNGV. The CDR3 is made up of 19 amino acids. Trimming took 5 bases from V and 4 from J, leaving 29 bases between them. Assay used: immunoSEQ multiplex PCR; TCRdb lists only in-frame clones, some missing. The sample includes over a thousand clones, approximately 89% seen only once; the top ten take under 5%. The V and J genes are TRBV11-2 and TRBJ1-1; a weak D match, TRBD1 (5 bases). Sample: tumor tissue from Merkel cell carcinoma. This TCR came from a human donor with Merkel cell carcinoma. This CDR3 reads CASSPGKWGEGTASTEAFF. CDR3 nucleotide sequence: TGTGCCAGCAGCCCCGGAAAGTGGGGCGAAGGTACAGCTAGCACTGAAGCTTTCTTT.